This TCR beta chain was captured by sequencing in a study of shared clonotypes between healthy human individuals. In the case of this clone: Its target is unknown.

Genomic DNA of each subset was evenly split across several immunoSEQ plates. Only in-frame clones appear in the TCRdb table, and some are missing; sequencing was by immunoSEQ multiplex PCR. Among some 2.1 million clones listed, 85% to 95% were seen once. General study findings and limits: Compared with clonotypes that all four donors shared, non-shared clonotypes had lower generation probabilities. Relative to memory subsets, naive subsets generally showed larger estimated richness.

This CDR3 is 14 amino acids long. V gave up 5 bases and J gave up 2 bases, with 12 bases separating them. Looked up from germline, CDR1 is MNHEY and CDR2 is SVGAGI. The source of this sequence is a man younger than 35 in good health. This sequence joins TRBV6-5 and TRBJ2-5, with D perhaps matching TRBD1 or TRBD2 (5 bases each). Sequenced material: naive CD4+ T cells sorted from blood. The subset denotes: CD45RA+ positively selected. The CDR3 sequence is CASSRGRLQETQYF. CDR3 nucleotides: TGTGCCAGCAGTCGGGGACGGTTACAAGAGACCCAGTACTTC.